A single sample gave rise to the 27 T cell receptor beta chains below, sequenced in a study of blood T cell repertoires in COVID-19. Using immunoSEQ multiplex PCR, the repertoire was profiled, and TCRdb retains in-frame clones only, with some absent. The data show about 430,000 clones, 70% to 90% seen once. The sequenced material came from PBMCs or T cells enriched from blood (not recorded which). All receptors derive from a woman under 30 who had been exposed to COVID-19.

This clone was detected only once. The rearrangement joins TRBV18 to TRBJ2-7; TRBD1 agrees at 7 bases. Germline trimming cut 2 bases from V and 6 bases from J; bases unmatched to any gene: 10. CDR3 length equals 15 residues. Germline-derived CDR1 and CDR2 are KGHSH and LQKENI. DNA for the CDR3: TGTGCCAGCTCACCAAAAGGGGGCCCGTCCGTCGAGCAGTACTTC. Translation gives CASSPKGGPSVEQYF. The entire variable domain, with the rest obtained from reference TRBV18 and TRBJ2-7, is as follows: NAGVMQNPRHLVRRRGQEARLRCSPMKGHSHVYWYRQLPEEGLKFMVYLQKENIIDESGMPKERFSAEFPKEGPSILRIQQVVRGDSAAYFCASSPKGGPSVEQYFGPGTRLTVT.

Comments on this clone: The same CDR3 arises from other DNA sequences in this sample as well. The rearrangement uses TRBV5-4 and TRBJ2-1; 11 nucleotides match TRBD2. The germline gives CDR1 SGHNT, CDR2 YYREEE (reference sequence). The junction had 5 bases not matched to a gene; V was cut back by 2 bases and J by 4 bases. The CDR3 extends over 16 amino acids. The CDR3: CASSLGGTSGYNEQFF. The CDR3 DNA sequence: TGTGCCAGCAGCTTAGGAGGGACTAGCGGTTACAATGAGCAGTTCTTC.

The chain carries TRBV21-1 and TRBJ2-7; the table gives TRBD2 as D, unverified against the DNA. TRBV21-1 is deemed a pseudogene. The CDR3 consists of 14 residues. DNA of the CDR3: TGTGCCAGCAGCATGGAGGGCCCAGCCTACGAGCAGTACTTC. It is translated as CASSMEGPAYEQYF.

V and J are TRBV6-5 and TRBJ2-1, with 9 positions matching TRBD2. V lost 4 bases, J lost 4 bases, and 8 bases stayed unmatched. In germline, CDR1 is MNHEY, CDR2 SVGAGI. This CDR3 is 16 amino acids long. The CDR3 reads CASSSRLAALYNEQFF. The CDR3 coding sequence is TGTGCCAGCAGTTCCCGACTAGCGGCCCTTTACAATGAGCAGTTCTTC.

The chain is built from TRBV6-1 and TRBJ2-4; D is unresolved. This CDR3 has 17 residues. Trimming pared 1 base from V and 1 base from J, leaving 14 bases between. Germline V gene data show CDR1 as MNHNS and CDR2 as SASEGT. The CDR3 DNA sequence: TGTGCCAGCAGTGAAGGAGTAGCCCGATCGGCCAAAAACATTCAGTACTTC. Protein: CASSEGVARSAKNIQYF.

The rearrangement joins TRBV19 to TRBJ2-4; TRBD1 agrees at 9 bases. This CDR3 is built from 15 residues. CDR1 is LNHDA and CDR2 is SQIVND in the germline V gene (reference sequence). The J segment lost 4 bases and the V segment lost 7 bases, leaving 8 bases of the junction unmatched. The CDR3 loop is CASMGVDRGKNIQYF. The CDR3 DNA is TGTGCCAGTATGGGTGTCGACAGGGGGAAAAACATTCAGTACTTC.

The sample holds a few counts of this clone. V is TRBV28 and J is TRBJ1-2; 7 bases map to TRBD1. J gave up 3 bases and V 7 bases, and 11 bases lay outside the gene matches. This CDR3 contains 15 residues. Per germline, CDR1 MDHEN and CDR2 SYDVKM. The CDR3 loop is CASTVQGRRDYGYTF. CDR3 DNA sequence: TGTGCCAGCACGGTACAGGGGCGTCGGGACTATGGCTACACCTTC.

The genes are TRBV27 and TRBJ2-7; a possible D gene is TRBD1 (5 bases). CDR1 MNHEY and CDR2 SMNVEV come from the germline V gene (reference sequence). The V and J ends lost 5 bases and 3 bases respectively, with 17 bases between them. The CDR3 length is 15 residues. The CDR3 bases are TGTGCCAGCAGTGGGATAGGACAAGGATTCTACGAGCAGTACTTC. It specifies CASSGIGQGFYEQYF.

J is TRBJ1-1 and V is TRBV21-1; the D call in the table, TRBD1, was not verified against the DNA. TRBV21-1 constitutes a pseudogene. The length of the CDR3 is 16 residues. This CDR3 is CASSRQGPKPNTEAFF. CDR3 coding DNA: TGTGCCAGCAGCAGACAGGGTCCGAAGCCGAACACTGAAGCTTTCTTT.

V usage is TRBV28 and J usage is TRBJ1-1; perhaps TRBD1 as D (5 bases). V dropped 4 bases and J dropped 0 bases, with 21 bases sitting between them. This CDR3 is 18 amino acids long. From germline, CDR1 is MDHEN and CDR2 SYDVKM. The CDR3 reads CASSSQVSATLMNTEAFF. The CDR3 DNA is TGTGCCAGCAGTTCACAGGTTTCGGCCACGCTGATGAACACTGAAGCTTTCTTT. Supplemented by reference TRBV28 and TRBJ1-1, the full variable domain reads DVKVTQSSRYLVKRTGEKVFLECVQDMDHENMFWYRQDPGLGLRLIYFSYDVKMKEKGDIPEGYSVSREKKERFSLILESASTNQTSMYLCASSSQVSATLMNTEAFFGQGTRLTVV.

The rearrangement links TRBV30 to TRBJ1-4; D not resolved. CDR1 GTSNPN and CDR2 SVGIG come from the germline V gene (reference sequence). This CDR3 has 15 amino acids. Trimming removed 5 bases at V and 3 bases at J, with 16 bases between. The CDR3 loop reads CAWEDGLAANEKLFF. The CDR3 region has the DNA TGTGCCTGGGAGGATGGGCTAGCGGCTAATGAAAAACTGTTTTTT.

The V call is TRBV2, the J call TRBJ1-6; D uncertain. The CDR3 has 15 amino acids. Germline CDR1 reads SNHLY; CDR2 reads FYNNEI. V lost 7 bases and J 1 base, leaving 11 bases between the germline ends. CDR3 DNA: TGTGCCAGCACGCGGGCAGCTTCCTATAATTCACCCCTCCACTTT. Translation gives CASTRAASYNSPLHF.

The chain recombines TRBV28 with TRBJ2-7; TRBD1 is a possible D gene (7 bases). Germline CDR1 MDHEN, CDR2 SYDVKM. The CDR3 runs to 13 residues. V was trimmed by 7 bases and J by 2 bases, leaving 12 bases between them. CDR3 nucleotides: TGTGCCAGCACCGCGGGACAGCCCTACGAGCAGTACTTC. As protein: CASTAGQPYEQYF.

This clone was found a few times. The chain has TRBV18 and TRBJ1-5, with TRBD1 identical over 7 bases. This CDR3 is built from 14 residues. Trimming removed 3 bases from V and 9 bases from J; junction bases left unmatched: 8. Germline loops: CDR1 KGHSH, CDR2 LQKENI. The CDR3 DNA reads as TGTGCCAGCTCACCCACAGGGGACGAGAGGCCCCAGCATTTT. This codes for CASSPTGDERPQHF.

J is TRBJ2-1 and V is TRBV27; TRBD2 agrees at 9 bases. Looked up from germline, CDR1 is MNHEY and CDR2 is SMNVEV (reference sequence). The CDR3 is 13 amino acids. Trimming cost V 8 bases and J 7 bases; bases outside gene matches: 6. The CDR3 DNA is TGTGCCAGCGGACTAGCGTCTCCTAATGAGCAGTTCTTC. Amino acids: CASGLASPNEQFF.

The table lists this clone with a few counts. The V and J genes are TRBV9 and TRBJ2-7; TRBD2 matches 7 bases. Germline V gives CDR1 SGDLS, CDR2 YYNGEE. There are 15 residues in the CDR3. J was trimmed by 0 bases and V by 3 bases; bases with no gene match: 6. CDR3 residues: CASSASGISSYEQYF. Here the CDR3 DNA reads TGTGCCAGCAGCGCGAGCGGGATTAGCTCCTACGAGCAGTACTTC.

The chain combines TRBV2 with TRBJ2-2; tentative D call: TRBD1 (6 bases). CDR1 and CDR2 from the germline V gene are SNHLY and FYNNEI. With 6 bases removed from V and 4 bases from J, the gap between germline ends came to 9 bases. This CDR3 has 13 amino acids. CDR3 protein: CASRRGGTGELFF. In nucleotides, the CDR3 is TGTGCCAGCAGAAGAGGGGGCACCGGGGAGCTGTTTTTT. Filled out from reference TRBV2 and TRBJ2-2, the complete variable domain reads EPEVTQTPSHQVTQMGQEVILRCVPISNHLYFYWYRQILGQKVEFLVSFYNNEISEKSEIFDDQFSVERPDGSNFTLKIRSTKLEDSAMYFCASRRGGTGELFFGEGSRLTVL.

The rearrangement uses TRBV5-1 and TRBJ1-4, with D unresolved. Trimming cost V 3 bases and J 3 bases, with 3 bases left between them. The CDR3 consists of 12 residues. Per the germline V gene, CDR1 is SGHRS and CDR2 is YFSETQ. The DNA for the CDR3 is TGCGCCAGCAGCTCTCCTAATGAAAAACTGTTTTTT. Amino acids: CASSSPNEKLFF.

The rearrangement joins TRBV18 to TRBJ2-7; TRBD1 matches at 9 bases. CDR1 KGHSH and CDR2 LQKENI come from the germline V gene. The V and J ends lost 4 bases and 4 bases, in that order; junction bases with no gene match: 14. This CDR3 region has 17 residues. The CDR3 DNA reads as TGTGCCAGCTCACTACATAACACCGGGACAGGGTCGTACGAGCAGTACTTC. Its translation is CASSLHNTGTGSYEQYF.

The chain employs TRBV9 and TRBJ1-4, with 7 bases identical to TRBD1. The junction had 2 bases not matched to a gene; V was cut back by 2 bases and J by 4 bases. There are 14 residues in the CDR3. Germline V lookup: CDR1 SGDLS, CDR2 YYNGEE. In DNA, the CDR3 is TGTGCCAGCAGCGTGGACAGGTATAATGAAAAACTGTTTTTT. The encoded protein is CASSVDRYNEKLFF.

This chain links TRBV10-1 with TRBJ2-1; 7 bases fit TRBD1. Germline V lookup: CDR1 WNHNN, CDR2 SYGVQD (reference sequence). V was pared by 3 bases and J by 0 bases, with 8 bases of the junction left unmatched. The CDR3 contains 17 residues. CDR3 residues: CASSDRDRVSSYNEQFF. In nucleotides, the CDR3 is TGCGCCAGCAGTGACCGGGACAGAGTGAGCTCCTACAATGAGCAGTTCTTC.

This clone was detected once. The chain recombines TRBV18 with TRBJ1-1, with D unresolved. CDR1 is KGHSH and CDR2 is LQKENI in the germline V gene. The CDR3 contains 15 residues. Trimming took off 2 bases at V and 1 base at J, with 11 bases between the two ends. The CDR3 is CASSPTARSNTEAFF. In DNA form, the CDR3 reads TGTGCCAGCTCACCAACCGCGCGGTCGAACACTGAAGCTTTCTTT.

A word on this clone: Other DNA sequences in this sample translate to the same CDR3. The CDR3 region has the DNA TGCGCCAGCAGCTTGGAAAGTGGCGGAAGCACAGATACGCAGTATTTT. It translates to CASSLESGGSTDTQYF. The chain carries TRBV5-1 and TRBJ2-3; no definite D call. The germline V gene has CDR1 SGHRS and CDR2 YFSETQ. The length of the CDR3 is 16 residues. The V end was cut by 0 bases, the J end by 0 bases, with 11 bases between.

The CDR3 DNA reads TGTGCCAGTCAAAAGTCTCTCGGGACAGGGTACTCTGGGGCCAACGTCCTGACTTTC. It encodes CASQKSLGTGYSGANVLTF. The chain combines TRBV28 with TRBJ2-6; 9 nucleotides align to TRBD1. Unmatched junction bases numbered 15, after V lost 9 bases and J lost 0 bases. Germline V gene sequence: CDR1 MDHEN, CDR2 SYDVKM. There are 19 residues in the CDR3. Filled out from reference TRBV28 and TRBJ2-6, the complete variable domain reads DVKVTQSSRYLVKRTGEKVFLECVQDMDHENMFWYRQDPGLGLRLIYFSYDVKMKEKGDIPEGYSVSREKKERFSLILESASTNQTSMYLCASQKSLGTGYSGANVLTFGAGSRLTVL.

The genes are TRBV30 and TRBJ2-7; D is possibly TRBD2 (6 bases). V was clipped by 4 bases and J by 7 bases, with 14 bases between them. Germline values: CDR1 GTSNPN, CDR2 SVGIG (reference sequence). The CDR3 consists of 12 residues. For the CDR3, the DNA is TGTGCCTGGAAACAGCGGGTGGGGGAGCAGTACTTC. As protein: CAWKQRVGEQYF.

The rearrangement joins TRBV3-1 (or the pseudogene TRBV3-2) to TRBJ1-1, with a tentative D call TRBD1 (6 bases). This CDR3 region has 15 residues. CDR1 and CDR2 (germline): LGHDT, YNNKEL (reference sequence). Trimming stripped 3 bases from V and 4 bases from J, with 15 bases between. The DNA for the CDR3 is TGTGCCAGCAGCCAGTACGGACAGTTTTCCACTGAAGCTTTCTTT. This translates into CASSQYGQFSTEAFF.

The sample holds one count of this clone. The rearrangement joins TRBV5-4 to TRBJ1-2, with TRBD1 as a possible D gene (5 bases). In germline, CDR1 is SGHNT, CDR2 YYREEE (reference sequence). Trimming took 3 bases from V and 8 from J, leaving 14 bases between them. The CDR3 contains 13 residues. CDR3: CASSSDGGSGYTF. The CDR3 DNA is TGTGCCAGCAGCTCGGACGGGGGTTCCGGCTACACCTTC. The variable domain in full, with the rest retrieved from reference TRBV5-4 and TRBJ1-2, is ETGVTQSPTHLIKTRGQQVTLRCSSQSGHNTVSWYQQALGQGPQFIFQYYREEENGRGNFPPRFSGLQFPNYSSELNVNALELDDSALYLCASSSDGGSGYTFGSGTRLTVV.